The 20 T cell receptor beta chains below were found in one sample sequenced in a study of neoadjuvant anti-PD-1 for oral cavity cancer. The repertoire was sequenced with immunoSEQ multiplex PCR; TCRdb's copy has only in-frame clones and lacks some. The table shows some 17,000 clones, with less than 80% occurring only once. This specimen was PBMCs, taken before nivolumab (anti-PD-1) treatment. These receptor sequences come from a person between 35 and 79 years old with oral cavity squamous cell carcinoma.

This clone appeared once. The gene calls are TRBV6-1 and TRBJ2-1; TRBD2 matches 12 bases. Unmatched junction bases numbered 3, after V lost 5 bases and J lost 4 bases. There are 15 residues in the CDR3. Germline V gene sequence: CDR1 MNHNS, CDR2 SASEGT. This CDR3 reads CASSSGTSGYNEQFF. In DNA form, the CDR3 reads TGTGCCAGCAGTTCCGGGACTAGCGGGTACAATGAGCAGTTCTTC.

The V and J genes are TRBV5-1 and TRBJ1-1; perhaps TRBD1 as D (6 bases). The germline V gene encodes CDR1 SGHRS and CDR2 YFSETQ. The CDR3 spans 14 residues. V lost 0 bases and J lost 1, with 7 bases in between. The chain's CDR3 is CASSLGTANTEAFF. CDR3 DNA sequence: TGCGCCAGCAGCTTGGGGACAGCGAACACTGAAGCTTTCTTT. Supplemented by reference TRBV5-1 and TRBJ1-1, the full variable domain reads KAGVTQTPRYLIKTRGQQVTLSCSPISGHRSVSWYQQTPGQGLQFLFEYFSETQRNKGNFPGRFSGRQFSNSRSEMNVSTLELGDSALYLCASSLGTANTEAFFGQGTRLTVV.

This chain connects TRBV5-1 to TRBJ2-1; TRBD2 matches 11 bases. This CDR3 region has 15 residues. The trim removed 4 bases at V and 5 bases at J, leaving 5 bases unmatched. Germline V lookup: CDR1 SGHRS, CDR2 YFSETQ. The CDR3 here is CASSLVTSGNNEQFF. The CDR3 DNA follows: TGCGCCAGCAGCCTGGTGACTAGCGGGAACAATGAGCAGTTCTTC.

V usage is TRBV5-5 and J usage is TRBJ1-2; the D gene is possibly TRBD1 (6 bases). The CDR3 is 15 amino acids. From germline, CDR1 is SGHKS and CDR2 YYEKEE (reference sequence). V lost 0 bases and J lost 8, with 17 bases in between. The CDR3 DNA is TGTGCCAGCAGCTTGGGTACAGGGCTACTGGAAGGCTACACCTTC. This codes for CASSLGTGLLEGYTF.

The V call is TRBV15, the J call TRBJ2-5; 7 bases match TRBD2. J gave up 5 bases and V 1 base, and 7 bases lay outside the gene matches. The V gene's germline CDR1 is LNHNV and CDR2 YYDKDF (reference sequence). The CDR3 has 15 amino acids. In DNA, the CDR3 is TGTGCCACCAGCAGAGGGCTAGCGGCCCCGGAGACCCAGTACTTC. This sequence encodes CATSRGLAAPETQYF.

This rearrangement joins TRBV15 to TRBJ2-6; D remains unclear. Germline CDR1 reads LNHNV; CDR2 reads YYDKDF (reference sequence). The CDR3 covers 16 residues. V was trimmed by 0 bases and J by 0 bases, leaving 6 bases between them. The CDR3 loop is CATSREMPSGANVLTF. The CDR3 DNA reads TGTGCCACCAGCAGAGAAATGCCCTCTGGGGCCAACGTCCTGACTTTC.

This rearrangement joins TRBV10-1 to TRBJ2-5; 9 bases match TRBD2. CDR3 length: 19 amino acids. J was trimmed by 1 base and V by 0 bases; bases with no gene match: 12. The V gene's germline CDR1 is WNHNN and CDR2 SYGVQD (reference sequence). The CDR3 bases are TGCGCCAGCAGTGAGTCTAACGGGAAACTAGCGGGCCCCCAAGAGACCCAGTACTTC. It yields the protein CASSESNGKLAGPQETQYF.

This clone appeared a single time. The chain recombines TRBV6-1 with TRBJ2-2; D could derive from TRBD1 or TRBD2 (5 bases each). CDR1 and CDR2 (germline): MNHNS, SASEGT. The CDR3 contains 13 residues. Trimming stripped 3 bases from V and 7 bases from J, with 9 bases between. In DNA form, the CDR3 reads TGTGCCAGCAGTGAGGGGGTGGGCGGGGAGCTGTTTTTT. Translated, it gives CASSEGVGGELFF.

The J gene is TRBJ1-1, the V gene TRBV2, with 7 bases identical to TRBD1. The germline V gene has CDR1 SNHLY and CDR2 FYNNEI. V gave up 4 bases and J gave up 0 bases; unmatched junction bases: 2. The CDR3 covers 14 residues. The CDR3 reads CASSAGTVNTEAFF. The CDR3 nucleotides are TGTGCCAGCAGTGCAGGGACAGTGAACACTGAAGCTTTCTTT.

The chain uses TRBV11-3 and TRBJ2-3; D is unclear. Germline V lookup: CDR1 SGHNT, CDR2 YENEEA. CDR3 length equals 16 residues. The germline V and J ends were trimmed by 5 bases and 1 base, with 16 bases remaining between them. CDR3 in DNA: TGTGCCAGCAGCCCAGCTTTAGAAGACCGCACAGATACGCAGTATTTT. Encoded protein: CASSPALEDRTDTQYF.

The rearrangement uses TRBV28 and TRBJ1-4; D perhaps matches TRBD1 (6 bases). The CDR3 contains 13 residues. Trimming cost V 6 bases and J 7 bases, with 12 bases left between them. CDR1 and CDR2 (germline): MDHEN, SYDVKM. The DNA for the CDR3 is TGTGCCAGCAGGGAACAGGGAAGTGAAAAACTGTTTTTT. Protein product: CASREQGSEKLFF.

This chain joins TRBV10-3 and TRBJ1-2; no clear D gene. CDR3 length equals 14 residues. Trimming removed 4 bases from V and 4 bases from J, with 13 bases in between. Germline V lookup: CDR1 ENHRY, CDR2 SYGVKD. This CDR3 is CAISGTLISYGYTF. The CDR3 bases are TGTGCCATCAGTGGGACCCTAATCTCCTATGGCTACACCTTC.

This clone has just one count. J is TRBJ2-1 and V is TRBV5-6; 8 nucleotides line up with TRBD1. The CDR3 has 14 amino acids. Losses at the gene ends were 0 bases for V and 6 bases for J; bases not matched to a gene: 2. Germline V CDR1 and CDR2: SGHDT, YYEEEE. DNA for the CDR3: TGTGCCAGCAGCTTGGTACAGGGGGGCAATGAGCAGTTCTTC. Translation: CASSLVQGGNEQFF.

The genes are TRBV4-2 and TRBJ2-2; D gene uncertain. The V gene's germline CDR1 is LGHNA and CDR2 YNFKEQ. V gave up 0 bases and J gave up 6 bases, with 8 bases separating them. This CDR3 region has 14 residues. This chain's CDR3 is CASSQDLFPGELFF. In DNA form, the CDR3 reads TGTGCCAGCAGCCAAGACCTCTTCCCCGGGGAGCTGTTTTTT.

The chain couples TRBV30 to TRBJ1-2; D perhaps matches TRBD1 (5 bases). The ends were cut back, 5 bases at V and 8 bases at J, with 18 bases in the middle. CDR1 is GTSNPN and CDR2 is SVGIG in the germline V gene (reference sequence). The CDR3 runs to 13 residues. DNA for the CDR3: TGTGCCTGGCACCGAGGGGCGACGGACGGCTACACCTTC. Its protein is CAWHRGATDGYTF.

The CDR3 loop reads CASRPTRLGSYEQYF. In nucleotides, the CDR3 is TGTGCCAGCAGGCCCACTAGGTTAGGCAGCTACGAGCAGTACTTC. The chain links TRBV6-5 to TRBJ2-7; D is perhaps TRBD2 (5 bases). V was shortened by 6 bases and J by 3 bases, with 18 bases between the two germline ends. The CDR3 is 15 residues long. Germline CDR1 MNHEY, CDR2 SVGAGI.

The CDR3 DNA reads as TGTGCCAGCAGTGTCGGGAGGGACTCCTACGAGCAGTACTTC. It encodes CASSVGRDSYEQYF. The chain recombines TRBV27 with TRBJ2-7, with 8 bases aligning to TRBD2. Trimming removed 5 bases from V and 0 bases from J; junction bases left unmatched: 3. Germline assignment: CDR1 MNHEY and CDR2 SMNVEV (reference sequence). The CDR3 sequence is 14 residues long.

The rearrangement links TRBV5-1 to TRBJ2-2; D gene ambiguous. Germline CDR1 SGHRS, CDR2 YFSETQ. This CDR3 region has 15 residues. The germline V and J ends were trimmed by 0 bases and 1 base, with 7 bases remaining between them. For the CDR3, the DNA is TGCGCCAGCAGCTTGGTGACACTGAACACCGGGGAGCTGTTTTTT. Its translation: CASSLVTLNTGELFF.

V gene TRBV5-6 combines with J gene TRBJ1-4; possible D gene TRBD1, 6 bases. The CDR3 is 16 residues long. The V gene's germline CDR1 is SGHDT and CDR2 YYEEEE. V was trimmed by 5 bases and J by 4 bases, leaving 18 bases between them. The CDR3 is CASRLYREKLNEKLFF. The CDR3 DNA sequence: TGTGCCAGCAGGCTCTACAGGGAGAAACTTAATGAAAAACTGTTTTTT.

This clone showed up just a few times. V is TRBV5-6 and J is TRBJ2-2, with unresolved D. Trimming shortened V by 0 bases and J by 1 base, and 7 bases separated the two germline ends. CDR3 length: 15 residues. Germline V CDR1 and CDR2: SGHDT, YYEEEE. The CDR3 nucleotides are TGTGCCAGCAGCTTGGCCTTAGGGAACACCGGGGAGCTGTTTTTT. Translating it yields CASSLALGNTGELFF.